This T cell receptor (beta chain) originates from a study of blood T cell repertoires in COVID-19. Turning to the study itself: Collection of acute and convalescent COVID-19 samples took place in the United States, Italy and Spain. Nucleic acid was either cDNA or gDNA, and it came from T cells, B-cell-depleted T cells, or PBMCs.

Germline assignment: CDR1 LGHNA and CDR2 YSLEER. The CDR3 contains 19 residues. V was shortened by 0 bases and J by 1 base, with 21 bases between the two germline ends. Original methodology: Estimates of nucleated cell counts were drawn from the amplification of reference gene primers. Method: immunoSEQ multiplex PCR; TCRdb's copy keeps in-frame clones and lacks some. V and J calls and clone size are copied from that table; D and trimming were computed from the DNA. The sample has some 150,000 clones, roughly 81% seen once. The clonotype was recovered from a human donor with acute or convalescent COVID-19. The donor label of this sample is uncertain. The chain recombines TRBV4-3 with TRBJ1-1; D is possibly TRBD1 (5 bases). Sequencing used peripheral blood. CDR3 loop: CASSQDWVQAGTSNTEAFF. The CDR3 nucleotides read TGCGCCAGCAGCCAAGATTGGGTCCAGGCCGGGACTTCGAACACTGAAGCTTTCTTT.